This TCR beta chain was captured in a study of CD8 T cells in ankylosing spondylitis. Concerning this clonotype: Its antigen is undetermined.

A single record per CDR3 protein comes from TCRdb applying MiXCR to the 5' RACE reads. Among about 440,000 distinct CDR3 sequences listed, roughly 17% were seen once. The CDR3 extends over 15 amino acids. The V gene's germline CDR1 is ENHRY and CDR2 SYGVKD. Deletions cut 3 bases from V and 5 bases from J, with 14 bases between. Study-wide points: Within ankylosing spondylitis blood, a TCR beta motif made up of several highly homologous variants appeared to be characteristic.

The source of this sequence is a male donor with ankylosing spondylitis. V gene TRBV10-3 combines with J gene TRBJ1-5; D is undetermined. The sequenced sample consisted of blood, either unsorted or a sorted T cell fraction (not recorded which). Here the CDR3 reads CAISDYGLEHQPQHF. The CDR3 region has the DNA TGTGCCATCAGTGATTACGGGCTCGAGCATCAGCCCCAGCATTTT.